This T cell receptor (beta chain) derives from a study of vaccination and CD4 T cells after COVID-19. This CDR3 has 15 amino acids. Trimming took 5 bases from V and 0 from J; bases not matched to a gene: 3. Germline CDR1 MNHEY, CDR2 SVGEGT. Treatment given: roughly ten-day PBMC culture with coronavirus spike peptide pools or control peptides (ViraFEST assay). It was on days 3 and 7 that half the medium was replaced with fresh IL-2 medium. At the Johns Hopkins FTIC core, DNA taken from cultured CD4+ T cells was sequenced by way of the Oncomine TCR Beta short-read assay. TCRdb re-called the PCR reads with MiXCR, one entry per CDR3 protein. The data contain about 16,000 distinct CDR3 sequences, approximately 55% of them singletons. This clonotype has just a few counts. Antigen: not known.

The V call is TRBV6-2 or TRBV6-3, the J call TRBJ1-5; 8 nucleotides agree with TRBD1. The source material was CD4+ T cells from blood, cultured in vitro. The sequence derives from a human donor who had recovered from COVID-19. The CDR3 DNA is TGTGCCAGCAGTCGAGGACAGGGTAGCAATCAGCCCCAGCATTTT. This codes for CASSRGQGSNQPQHF.